One and the same sample provided the 14 T cell receptor beta chains below, sequenced in a study of blood T cell repertoires in COVID-19. Profiling relied on immunoSEQ multiplex PCR, and the TCRdb table lists in-frame clones only, not all of them. The table lists 290,000 or so clones, nearly 90% of them singletons. Sample: PBMCs or T cells enriched from blood (not recorded which). These receptors came from a woman younger than 35 with acute COVID-19.

This clone appeared once. J is TRBJ1-4 and V is TRBV5-1; D gene uncertain. Germline CDR1 SGHRS, CDR2 YFSETQ. V was pared by 0 bases and J by 1 base, with 7 bases between. The CDR3 contains 15 residues. CDR3 region: CASSLAGETNEKLFF. CDR3 coding DNA: TGCGCCAGCAGCTTGGCCGGGGAAACTAATGAAAAACTGTTTTTT.

The chain's CDR3 is CASSLAAGGYEQYF. The CDR3 DNA is TGCGCCAGCAGCTTGGCGGCAGGGGGATACGAGCAGTACTTC. The V call is TRBV5-1, the J call TRBJ2-7; 7 nucleotides align to TRBD1. Germline CDR1 is SGHRS and CDR2 is YFSETQ. This CDR3 is 14 amino acids long. V lost 0 bases and J lost 4; bases outside the gene matches: 4.

The genes are TRBV28 and TRBJ2-7; maybe TRBD1 (6 bases). V was cut by 0 bases and J by 6 bases, with 15 bases left in between. The CDR3 extends over 15 amino acids. The germline V gene has CDR1 MDHEN and CDR2 SYDVKM. The CDR3 loop reads CASSLWAGDWGEQYF. The CDR3 bases are TGTGCCAGCAGTTTATGGGCAGGGGATTGGGGCGAGCAGTACTTC.

This chain joins TRBV6-5 and TRBJ1-3; D perhaps matches TRBD1 (5 bases). The CDR3 totals 14 residues. Per the germline V gene, CDR1 is MNHEY and CDR2 is SVGAGI. Trimming took 6 bases from V and 0 from J, leaving 9 bases between them. CDR3 bases: TGTGCCAGCAGCCCGGGGGTCTCTGGAAACACCATATATTTT. It codes for CASSPGVSGNTIYF.

The genes are TRBV5-1 and TRBJ2-5; 7 bases line up with TRBD2. V shed 4 bases, J shed 4 bases, and the junction held 10 bases outside the gene matches. The CDR3 sequence is 15 residues long. The germline gives CDR1 SGHRS, CDR2 YFSETQ. DNA for the CDR3: TGCGCCAGCAGCCCTCGGGGAGGGGTCGGAGAGACCCAGTACTTC. Translation gives CASSPRGGVGETQYF.

The V and J genes are TRBV7-3 and TRBJ2-3, with D possibly TRBD2 on 6 matching bases. Trimming cost V 5 bases and J 5 bases, with 20 bases left between them. The CDR3 runs to 16 residues. Germline CDR1 is SGHTA and CDR2 is FQGTGA. The CDR3 nucleotides are TGTGCCAGCAGCCCGGGGCGGACTACCAAAGGAGATACGCAGTATTTT. Translated, it gives CASSPGRTTKGDTQYF.

This chain links TRBV28 with TRBJ2-2; D unclear. This CDR3 region has 12 residues. CDR1 is MDHEN and CDR2 is SYDVKM in the germline V gene. V was pared by 7 bases and J by 8 bases, with 11 bases between. In nucleotides, the CDR3 is TGTGCCAGCAACATCATCGCTGGGGAGCTGTTTTTT. It yields the protein CASNIIAGELFF.

The chain uses TRBV12-3 or TRBV12-4 and TRBJ1-2; D not certain. This CDR3 has 13 residues. Trimming took off 4 bases at V and 3 bases at J, with 9 bases between the two ends. This chain's CDR3 is CASSSGYDYGYTF. In DNA form, the CDR3 reads TGTGCCAGCAGTTCGGGATACGACTATGGCTACACCTTC.

This rearrangement joins TRBV21-1 to TRBJ1-3; TRBD1 is the table's D call, not checked against the DNA. TRBV21-1 corresponds to a pseudogene. This CDR3 comprises 16 residues. CDR3 DNA: TGTGCCAGCAGCAAAGCGGACAGTGCCTATGGAAACACCATATATTTT. Translating it yields CASSKADSAYGNTIYF.

This rearrangement joins TRBV7-9 to TRBJ2-1, with 11 bases identical to TRBD2. V lost 5 bases, J lost 3 bases, and 9 bases stayed unmatched. The CDR3 runs to 17 residues. In germline, CDR1 is SEHNR, CDR2 FQNEAQ (reference sequence). CDR3 residues: CASSAGLADTYYNEQFF. The CDR3 coding sequence is TGTGCCAGCAGCGCGGGACTAGCGGACACCTACTACAATGAGCAGTTCTTC.

This clone was seen just once. This sequence joins TRBV11-2 and TRBJ2-1; 8 bases are shared with TRBD1. The CDR3 totals 16 residues. V dropped 5 bases and J dropped 3; count of bases not matched to a gene: 9. Germline V CDR1 and CDR2: SGHAT, FQNNGV. The CDR3 region has the DNA TGTGCCAGCAGCAGGGGCCAGGGGGCGGTCTACAATGAGCAGTTCTTC. Encoded protein: CASSRGQGAVYNEQFF.

This clone was seen once. The gene calls are TRBV28 and TRBJ2-3; 10 bases line up with TRBD2. Germline CDR1 and CDR2: MDHEN and SYDVKM. This CDR3 region has 17 residues. V lost 3 bases and J lost 2; bases outside the gene matches: 8. The CDR3, as DNA: TGTGCCAGCAGTTTGGCTAGCGGGAGAAGTGTCACAGATACGCAGTATTTT. Its translation: CASSLASGRSVTDTQYF.

The V call is TRBV18, the J call TRBJ1-2, with D possibly being TRBD1 (6 bases). Between the trimmed V and J ends, which lost 3 bases and 3 bases, there was a span of 11 bases. CDR1 KGHSH and CDR2 LQKENI come from the germline V gene. This CDR3 is 14 amino acids long. The CDR3 coding sequence is TGTGCCAGCTCACCGGACAGCTCGGACTATGGCTACACCTTC. It specifies CASSPDSSDYGYTF. The variable domain in full, with the rest retrieved from reference TRBV18 and TRBJ1-2, is NAGVMQNPRHLVRRRGQEARLRCSPMKGHSHVYWYRQLPEEGLKFMVYLQKENIIDESGMPKERFSAEFPKEGPSILRIQQVVRGDSAAYFCASSPDSSDYGYTFGSGTRLTVV.

The V gene is TRBV9, the J gene TRBJ2-7; 7 positions agree with TRBD1. There are 14 residues in the CDR3. Germline V lookup: CDR1 SGDLS, CDR2 YYNGEE. Germline trimming cut 4 bases from V and 6 bases from J; bases unmatched to any gene: 10. In nucleotides, the CDR3 is TGTGCCAGCAGCCCTAGGGGGCAGGGGAGCGAGCAGTACTTC. It encodes CASSPRGQGSEQYF. Filled out from reference TRBV9 and TRBJ2-7, the complete variable domain reads DSGVTQTPKHLITATGQRVTLRCSPRSGDLSVYWYQQSLDQGLQFLIQYYNGEERAKGNILERFSAQQFPDLHSELNLSSLELGDSALYFCASSPRGQGSEQYFGPGTRLTVT.